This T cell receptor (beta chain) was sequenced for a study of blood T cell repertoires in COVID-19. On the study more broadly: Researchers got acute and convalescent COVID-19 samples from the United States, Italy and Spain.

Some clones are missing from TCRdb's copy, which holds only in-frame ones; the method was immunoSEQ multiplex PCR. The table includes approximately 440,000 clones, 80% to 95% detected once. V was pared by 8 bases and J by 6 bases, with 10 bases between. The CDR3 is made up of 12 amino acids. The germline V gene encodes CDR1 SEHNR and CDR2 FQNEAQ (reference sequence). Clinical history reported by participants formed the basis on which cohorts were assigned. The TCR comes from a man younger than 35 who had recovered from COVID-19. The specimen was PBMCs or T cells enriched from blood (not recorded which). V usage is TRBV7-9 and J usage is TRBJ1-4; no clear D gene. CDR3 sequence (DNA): TGTGCCAGCCCAGCGGTGGATGAAAAACTGTTTTTT. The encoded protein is CASPAVDEKLFF. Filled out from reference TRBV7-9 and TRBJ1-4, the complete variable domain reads DTGVSQNPRHKITKRGQNVTFRCDPISEHNRLYWYRQTLGQGPEFLTYFQNEAQLEKSRLLSDRFSAERPKGSFSTLEIQRTEQGDSAMYLCASPAVDEKLFFGSGTQLSVL.